This T cell receptor (beta chain) was documented in a study of breast tumors, draining lymph nodes, adjacent tissues. The study, taken as a whole, reports: Compared with lymph nodes, tumors were less diverse; compared with nontumor tissue, more. Tumor and nontumor repertoires were significantly more similar in luminal-like than in basal-like breast cancer. The data were judged consistent with most tumor T cells coming from lymph node and expanding in tumor.

The V end lost 2 bases, the J end lost 7 bases, and 6 bases lay between the germline ends. The CDR3 spans 11 residues. Germline-derived CDR1 and CDR2 are SGHVS and FQNEAQ. TCRdb used MiXCR to reprocess the multiplex PCR reads, holding one entry per CDR3 protein. This table holds approximately 8,000 distinct CDR3 sequences, around 70% found once. Comments on this clonotype: As yet, its antigen is unknown.

The source of this sequence is a female donor with breast cancer. Some clones in this sample may be carry-over from other donors' samples. Sequenced input: tumor-adjacent breast tissue. The V and J genes are TRBV7-8 and TRBJ2-7; weak D call: TRBD1 (5 bases). CDR3 sequence: CASSLTGEQYF. DNA for the CDR3: TGTGCCAGCAGCTTAACAGGAGAGCAGTACTTC.